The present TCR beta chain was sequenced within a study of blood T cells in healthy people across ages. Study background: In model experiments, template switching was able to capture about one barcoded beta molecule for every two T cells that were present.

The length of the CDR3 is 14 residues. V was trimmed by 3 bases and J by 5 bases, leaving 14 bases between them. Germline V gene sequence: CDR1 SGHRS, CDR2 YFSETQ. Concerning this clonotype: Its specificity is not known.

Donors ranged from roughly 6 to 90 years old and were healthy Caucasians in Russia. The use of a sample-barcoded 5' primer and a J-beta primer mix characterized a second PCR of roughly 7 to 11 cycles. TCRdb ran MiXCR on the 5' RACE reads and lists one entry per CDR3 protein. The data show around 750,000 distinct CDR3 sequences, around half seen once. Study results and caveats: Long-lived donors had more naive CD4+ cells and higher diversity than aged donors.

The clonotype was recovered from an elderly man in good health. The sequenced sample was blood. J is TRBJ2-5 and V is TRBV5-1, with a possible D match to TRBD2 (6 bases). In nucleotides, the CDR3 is TGCGCCAGCAGCTCGGTTCTCGGAGGGGAGACCCAGTACTTC. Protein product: CASSSVLGGETQYF.